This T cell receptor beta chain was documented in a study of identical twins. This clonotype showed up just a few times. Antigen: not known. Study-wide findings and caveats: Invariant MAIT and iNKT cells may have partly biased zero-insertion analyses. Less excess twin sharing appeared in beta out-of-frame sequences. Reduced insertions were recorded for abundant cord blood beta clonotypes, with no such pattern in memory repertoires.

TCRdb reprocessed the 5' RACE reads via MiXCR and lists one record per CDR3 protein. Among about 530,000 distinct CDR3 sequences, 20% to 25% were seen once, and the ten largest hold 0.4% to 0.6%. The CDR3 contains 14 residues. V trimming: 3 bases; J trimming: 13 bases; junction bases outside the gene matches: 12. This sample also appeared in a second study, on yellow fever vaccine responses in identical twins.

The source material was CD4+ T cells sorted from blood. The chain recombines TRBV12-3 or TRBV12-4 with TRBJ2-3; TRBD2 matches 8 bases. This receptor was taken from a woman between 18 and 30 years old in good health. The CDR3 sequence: CASSFGLAGGLKYF. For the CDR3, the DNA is TGTGCCAGCAGTTTCGGGCTAGCGGGTGGACTAAAGTATTTT.